This T cell receptor (beta chain) was profiled in a study of shared clonotypes between healthy human individuals. Study results and limitations: Naive subsets usually exceeded memory subsets in estimated richness. Clonotypes that were shared across a handful of donors made up around 5% of naive CD4 clonotypes.

The germline V and J ends were trimmed by 7 bases and 4 bases, with 13 bases remaining between them. Germline-derived CDR1 and CDR2 are MDHEN and SYDVKM. The CDR3 runs 13 residues. The assay was immunoSEQ multiplex PCR, and TCRdb's table has in-frame clones only and misses some. The sample records over 950,000 clones, about 80% being singletons. Comments on this clone: What it binds is unknown.

The material sequenced was memory CD4+ T cells from PBMCs. Subset described: CD45RA-negative fraction. The genes are TRBV28 and TRBJ1-2; D remains ambiguous. This TCR was sampled from a man between 18 and 29 years old in good health. Some clones in this sample may be carry-over from other donors' samples. CDR3 nucleotides: TGTGCCAGCATGCGCTCAGGCGGCTATGGCTACACCTTC. Its translation is CASMRSGGYGYTF.